Listed below are T cell receptor beta chains from one sample, sequenced in a study of post-analysis software for immune sequencing data. TCRdb processed the PCR reads anew with MiXCR; each CDR3 protein has one entry. The data contain about 770,000 distinct CDR3 sequences, around 45% of them singletons. The specimen sequenced was blood. The receptors were gathered from a girl aged 5 to 17 with multiple sclerosis. Each CDR3 is given without its conserved first and last residue.

>TRBV5-1|TRBJ2-1
ASSLVGVENEQF
>TRBV20-1|TRBJ2-1
SANGLAGLMNEQF
>TRBV9|TRBJ2-6
ASSAPRTGIPGANVLT
>TRBV28|TRBJ2-2
ASKVGGTGELF
>TRBV9|TRBJ2-1
ASSVGWGPGNEQF
>TRBV6-1|TRBJ1-2
ASTPWGTENYGYT
>TRBV20-1|TRBJ1-2
SAREQYGYGYT
>TRBV24-1|TRBJ2-5
ATSRTGRTQY
>TRBV29-1|TRBJ2-1
SVEKGREADEQF
>TRBV30|TRBJ1-1
AWRRGGEDTEAF
>TRBV4-1|TRBJ1-2
ASSQGPGPDYGYT
>TRBV20-1|TRBJ2-3
SAIRTGGDTQY
>TRBV20-1|TRBJ1-2
SARVPSSYGYT
>TRBV12-5|TRBJ1-4
ASGLVLESPGREKLF
>TRBV13|TRBJ2-1
ASSMIGRLAGAPDNEQF
>TRBV6-5|TRBJ2-1
ASRSTSSYNEQF
>TRBV9|TRBJ2-5
ASSVGLGGETQY
>TRBV12-5|TRBJ2-1
ASGLFNKTGYLANEQF
>TRBV12-5|TRBJ2-3
ASGLGSDTDTQY
>TRBV4-3|TRBJ2-5
ASSLQRTPGETQY
>TRBV30|TRBJ2-7
AWEVAPYEQY
>TRBV27|TRBJ1-2
ASSNNRAQGYT
>TRBV4-3|-
ASSQEPGLADEQY
>TRBV7-6|TRBJ2-3
ASSLPGGSTDTQY
>TRBV6-1|TRBJ2-6
ASRLGGGSGANVLT
>TRBV7-9|TRBJ2-1
ASSTYPESRGVDEQF
>TRBV5-5|TRBJ2-5
ASSRDLRTPGETQY
>TRBV6-5|TRBJ2-5
ASSPSLGSLGEQY
>TRBV27|TRBJ2-7
ASSSLGQGQYEQY